The 24 T cell receptor beta chains listed next were all sequenced from one sample in a study of technical replicates of blood from a few donors (dated by TCRdb to between 2016 and 2019). Library preparation employed the immunoSEQ multiplex PCR assay. TCRdb took this table from immuneACCESS and kept in-frame rearrangements with V and J called. Such tables lack part of the clones; where checked against another copy, unresolved V genes explain under half of the gap, and the rest is unexplained. This sample is represented by 75,000 to 95,000 clones; just under 95% of them were singletons. 0.25% of the sample lies in the top ten. Sequenced sample: T cells isolated from PBMCs. These receptor sequences come from a human donor in good health.

To note about this clone: Likely a read error: the CDR3 ends without its conserved phenylalanine or tryptophan. The limits of the CDR3 on the DNA are not certain, so only TCRdb's listed CDR3 is given. J is TRBJ1-1 and V is TRBV5-6; the table gives TRBD1 as D, unverified against the DNA. CDR1 is SGHDT and CDR2 is YYEEEE in the germline V gene. The length of the CDR3 is 9 amino acids, counting both ends. CDR3 loop: CASSLRGWD.

J is TRBJ2-5 and V is TRBV18; D remains unclear. The germline V gene encodes CDR1 KGHSH and CDR2 LQKENI. V lost 2 bases to trimming and J lost 0 bases, with 13 bases between them. The CDR3 spans 16 residues. In nucleotides, the CDR3 is TGTGCCAGCTCACCAGGTGGGCTAAGGTACCAAGAGACCCAGTACTTC. This codes for CASSPGGLRYQETQYF.

CDR3 nucleotides: TGTGCCAGCAGCTTAGACCGGACAGGGGGGCGGATTAGTAGCAATCAGCCCCAGCATTTT. Amino acids: CASSLDRTGGRISSNQPQHF. This chain joins TRBV7-8 and TRBJ1-5, with 10 bases matching TRBD1. Trimming cost V 1 base and J 0 bases; bases outside gene matches: 12. The CDR3 runs to 20 residues. The germline V gene encodes CDR1 SGHVS and CDR2 FQNEAQ.

The chain joins TRBV19 to TRBJ1-3, with 7 bases aligning to TRBD1. The CDR3 extends over 14 amino acids. With 5 bases clipped from V and 3 bases from J, the junction kept 4 bases outside the gene matches. The germline gives CDR1 LNHDA, CDR2 SQIVND (reference sequence). DNA for the CDR3: TGTGCCAGTAGTTGGACAGGCGGTGGAAACACCATATATTTT. It yields the protein CASSWTGGGNTIYF.

V and J are TRBV15 and TRBJ2-1; 8 bases are shared with TRBD2. This CDR3 is built from 14 residues. J gave up 7 bases and V 8 bases, and 10 bases lay outside the gene matches. Germline lookup yields CDR1 LNHNV and CDR2 YYDKDF (reference sequence). Here the CDR3 DNA reads TGTGCCACCGGCTACGGGGGGGAATATAATGAGCAGTTCTTC. Residues: CATGYGGEYNEQFF.

The chain couples TRBV4-2 to TRBJ1-4; D unresolved. V dropped 7 bases and J dropped 4 bases, with 13 bases sitting between them. Germline V gene lookup returns CDR1 LGHNA and CDR2 YNFKEQ. The CDR3 extends over 14 amino acids. The CDR3 sequence is CASNSPRGNEKLFF. CDR3 sequence (DNA): TGTGCCAGCAATTCTCCACGGGGTAATGAAAAACTGTTTTTT.

The chain carries TRBV4-1 and TRBJ2-5; 10 bases map to TRBD1. Germline V lookup: CDR1 MGHRA, CDR2 YSYEKL. The CDR3 totals 15 residues. Trimming removed 4 bases from V and 1 base from J; junction bases left unmatched: 3. The CDR3 reads CASSPGTGVQETQYF. The CDR3 DNA is TGCGCCAGCAGCCCGGGGACAGGGGTCCAAGAGACCCAGTACTTC.

This clone has a handful of counts. This chain links TRBV6-1 with TRBJ1-2; 8 bases align to TRBD1. Germline V CDR1 and CDR2: MNHNS, SASEGT. V lost 4 bases and J lost 2; bases outside the gene matches: 6. The length of the CDR3 is 15 residues. In DNA, the CDR3 is TGTGCCAGCAGTGTGGGGACAGGAACCAACTATGGCTACACCTTC. Translation: CASSVGTGTNYGYTF.

The V call is TRBV4-1, the J call TRBJ1-2; possibly TRBD1 for D (6 bases). CDR1 and CDR2 from the germline V gene are MGHRA and YSYEKL. V was trimmed by 1 base and J by 2 bases, leaving 11 bases between them. The CDR3 totals 15 residues. The DNA of the CDR3 is TGCGCCAGCAGCCAAGTGGACAGAGTAAACTATGGCTACACCTTC. The encoded protein is CASSQVDRVNYGYTF.

This clone was seen once. The sample carries other DNA sequences with the same CDR3. CDR3 sequence (DNA): TGTGCCAGCAGCTGGCCGGGGAGTACCTACGAGCAGTACTTC. The encoded protein is CASSWPGSTYEQYF. The chain is built from TRBV5-6 and TRBJ2-7, with a weak D call TRBD2 (5 bases). The CDR3 sequence is 14 residues long. Looked up from germline, CDR1 is SGHDT and CDR2 is YYEEEE. The germline V and J ends were trimmed by 3 bases and 2 bases, with 12 bases remaining between them.

The chain joins TRBV18 to TRBJ2-3; TRBD2 matches at 13 bases. With 6 bases clipped from V and 0 bases from J, the junction kept 6 bases outside the gene matches. This CDR3 is built from 17 residues. In germline, CDR1 is KGHSH, CDR2 LQKENI. The CDR3 reads CASSLGLAGLSTDTQYF. In DNA, the CDR3 is TGTGCCAGCTCCCTGGGACTAGCGGGGCTTAGCACAGATACGCAGTATTTT.

The chain employs TRBV19 and TRBJ1-1; D is ambiguous. There are 14 residues in the CDR3. Germline CDR1 reads LNHDA; CDR2 reads SQIVND (reference sequence). The germline V and J ends were trimmed by 7 bases and 4 bases, with 16 bases remaining between them. CDR3 nucleotide sequence: TGTGCCAGTATGAGGAACAAGGCTGGCACTGAAGCTTTCTTT. The encoded protein is CASMRNKAGTEAFF.

The J gene is TRBJ2-3, the V gene TRBV10-2, with D hard to call. V lost 2 bases and J lost 6, with 6 bases in between. This CDR3 has 12 residues. The germline V gene encodes CDR1 WSHSY and CDR2 SAAADI. The CDR3 here is CASSEIEDTQYF. CDR3 in DNA: TGCGCCAGCAGTGAGATCGAGGATACGCAGTATTTT.

This chain links TRBV30 with TRBJ1-6; D unresolved. V lost 3 bases and J lost 0, with 9 bases in between. The CDR3 is made up of 15 amino acids. CDR1 is GTSNPN and CDR2 is SVGIG in the germline V gene (reference sequence). DNA of the CDR3: TGTGCCTGGAGACTAACCCGCTCCTATAATTCACCCCTCCACTTT. Its translation is CAWRLTRSYNSPLHF.

The chain employs TRBV27 and TRBJ2-5, with 11 bases matching TRBD2. The germline V gene encodes CDR1 MNHEY and CDR2 SMNVEV (reference sequence). The V and J ends lost 0 bases and 4 bases, in that order; junction bases with no gene match: 7. The CDR3 has 17 amino acids. The CDR3 DNA reads as TGTGCCAGCAGTTTATCACCCCCTGGACTAGCGGGAGAGACCCAGTACTTC. This codes for CASSLSPPGLAGETQYF.

The chain couples TRBV10-1 to TRBJ2-3; 9 bases match TRBD1. The CDR3 has 16 amino acids. Unmatched junction bases numbered 6, after V lost 3 bases and J lost 2 bases. The germline V gene encodes CDR1 WNHNN and CDR2 SYGVQD (reference sequence). The CDR3 nucleotides are TGCGCCAGCAGTGATAACAGGGGGCCAGTCACAGATACGCAGTATTTT. Translating it yields CASSDNRGPVTDTQYF.

The V and J genes are TRBV12-2 and TRBJ2-5; TRBD2 is the table's D call and was not checked against the DNA. TRBV12-2 is a known pseudogene. This CDR3 region has 16 residues. CDR3 sequence: CASRLGRLNLQETQYF. In DNA, the CDR3 is TGTGCAAGTCGCTTAGGGAGACTTAACCTCCAAGAGACCCAGTACTTC.

The chain employs TRBV5-1 and TRBJ2-7; maybe TRBD1 (6 bases). Trimming pared 2 bases from V and 4 bases from J, leaving 13 bases between. Germline CDR1 is SGHRS and CDR2 is YFSETQ. The CDR3 consists of 14 residues. The CDR3 sequence: CASSFGTRDYEQYF. CDR3 DNA: TGCGCCAGCAGCTTCGGGACAAGGGATTACGAGCAGTACTTC.

This clone has a single count. This sequence joins TRBV19 and TRBJ2-1, with 9 bases fitting TRBD2. J lost 9 bases, V lost 3 bases, and 12 bases had no gene match. The V gene's germline CDR1 is LNHDA and CDR2 SQIVND (reference sequence). The CDR3 has 16 amino acids. DNA for the CDR3: TGTGCCAGTAGTATCCTAGCGGGACGGGGGAGCAGTGAGCAGTTCTTC. Its protein product is CASSILAGRGSSEQFF. Filled out from reference TRBV19 and TRBJ2-1, the complete variable domain reads DGGITQSPKYLFRKEGQNVTLSCEQNLNHDAMYWYRQDPGQGLRLIYYSQIVNDFQKGDIAEGYSVSREKKESFPLTVTSAQKNPTAFYLCASSILAGRGSSEQFFGPGTRLTVL.

The chain combines TRBV4-1 with TRBJ1-4; D is unresolved. Trimming shortened V by 3 bases and J by 6 bases, and 11 bases separated the two germline ends. The CDR3 contains 14 residues. Germline lookup yields CDR1 MGHRA and CDR2 YSYEKL. The DNA of the CDR3 is TGCGCCAGCAGCCATAGTCTAAGAGATGAAAAACTGTTTTTT. Translation gives CASSHSLRDEKLFF.

The gene calls are TRBV7-9 and TRBJ2-7; tentative D call: TRBD2 (5 bases). The CDR3 totals 13 residues. V was cut by 10 bases and J by 2 bases, with 15 bases left in between. Germline V gene sequence: CDR1 SEHNR, CDR2 FQNEAQ (reference sequence). In DNA form, the CDR3 reads TGTGCCACCCCTCTGAGGGAGACCTACGAGCAGTACTTC. This encodes CATPLRETYEQYF.

The CDR3 DNA reads TGCGCCAGCAGCTTGAACGGGGGGGGTGTTGGTGAGCAGTTCTTC. Its protein is CASSLNGGGVGEQFF. V and J are TRBV5-1 and TRBJ2-1; 8 nucleotides line up with TRBD2. Germline assignment: CDR1 SGHRS and CDR2 YFSETQ. J was trimmed by 9 bases and V by 1 base; bases with no gene match: 9. The CDR3 has 15 residues.

V usage is TRBV27 and J usage is TRBJ2-1; 11 bases are shared with TRBD1. The J segment lost 8 bases and the V segment lost 7 bases, leaving 13 bases of the junction unmatched. Germline V lookup: CDR1 MNHEY, CDR2 SMNVEV (reference sequence). The CDR3 length is 16 residues. CDR3 sequence reads: CASTLVDRDRGYEQFF. DNA for the CDR3: TGTGCCAGCACCCTCGTGGACCGGGACAGGGGGTATGAGCAGTTCTTC.

V usage is TRBV19 and J usage is TRBJ1-1; D perhaps matches TRBD1 (6 bases). The CDR3 totals 14 residues. Germline V gene data show CDR1 as LNHDA and CDR2 as SQIVND (reference sequence). The V gene lost 7 bases and the J gene lost 5 bases, with 17 bases spanning the gap. The CDR3 DNA sequence: TGTGCCAGTACTCTAACAGGGTCGGGAACTGAAGCTTTCTTT. Protein product: CASTLTGSGTEAFF.